These T cell receptor beta chains were read from a single sample in a study of T cell changes during pregnancy in multiple sclerosis. Repertoires were generated with immunoSEQ multiplex PCR, while TCRdb's copy carries only in-frame clones and drops some. The data hold 60,000 to 70,000 clones, with around 90% observed a single time. The source material was peripheral blood, sampled in the third trimester of pregnancy. The receptor set was obtained from a female donor in good health, enrolled as a control in a pregnancy study. Both conserved end residues are part of each CDR3. Fields, in order: J gene, V gene, D gene, CDR3 protein, CDR3 DNA. D genes are given only for firm matches.

j_call: TRBJ2-7; v_call: TRBV5-1; d_call: TRBD1; cdr3_aa: CASSTDRDEQYF; cdr3_nt: TGCGCCAGCAGCACGGACAGGGACGAGCAGTACTTC
j_call: TRBJ1-1; v_call: TRBV7-2; d_call: TRBD1; cdr3_aa: CASSYTQGTEAFF; cdr3_nt: TGTGCCAGCAGCTATACACAGGGGACTGAAGCTTTCTTT
j_call: TRBJ1-1; v_call: TRBV14; d_call: -; cdr3_aa: CASSPGKWAEAFF; cdr3_nt: TGTGCCAGCAGCCCAGGCAAGTGGGCTGAAGCTTTCTTT
j_call: TRBJ1-5; v_call: TRBV18; d_call: TRBD1; cdr3_aa: CASSAGQDLNQPQHF; cdr3_nt: TGTGCCAGCTCAGCCGGACAGGACCTAAATCAGCCCCAGCATTTT
j_call: TRBJ1-1; v_call: TRBV5-4; d_call: -; cdr3_aa: CASSLVSGIGEAFF; cdr3_nt: TGTGCCAGCAGCTTGGTGTCAGGGATCGGTGAAGCTTTCTTT
j_call: TRBJ2-5; v_call: TRBV18; d_call: TRBD1; cdr3_aa: CASSLDRVAETQYF; cdr3_nt: TGTGCCAGCTCCCTCGACAGGGTCGCAGAGACCCAGTACTTC
j_call: TRBJ2-7; v_call: TRBV7-2; d_call: -; cdr3_aa: CASSIKQGYEQYF; cdr3_nt: TGTGCCAGCAGCATAAAACAGGGCTACGAGCAGTACTTC
j_call: TRBJ2-1; v_call: TRBV7-3; d_call: TRBD2; cdr3_aa: CATGTTYNEQFF; cdr3_nt: TGTGCCACAGGGACTACCTACAATGAGCAGTTCTTC
j_call: TRBJ1-6; v_call: TRBV18; d_call: TRBD1; cdr3_aa: CASSPVDRVGSPLHF; cdr3_nt: TGTGCCAGCTCACCAGTCGACAGGGTGGGCTCACCCCTCCACTTT
j_call: TRBJ2-7; v_call: TRBV18; d_call: -; cdr3_aa: CASSPGGGISFF; cdr3_nt: TGTGCCAGCTCACCGGGAGGGGGAATCAGTTTTTTC